This T cell receptor beta chain was captured by sequencing in a study of blood T cells in healthy people across ages. Overall study findings and caveats: Correlation between TCR beta diversity and naive T cell percentage was strong.

Using a J-beta primer mix together with a sample-barcoded 5' primer, a second PCR was run for roughly 7 to 11 cycles. Via MiXCR, TCRdb re-called the 5' RACE reads, giving one row per CDR3 protein. The sample comprises about 670,000 distinct CDR3 sequences, 40% to 45% of which are singletons, and around 30% rests with the top ten. In this sample, this clonotype turned up many times. Its antigen remains unidentified. The germline V gene has CDR1 LGHNA and CDR2 YSLEER. This CDR3 has 19 amino acids. Losses at the gene ends were 0 bases for V and 0 bases for J; bases not matched to a gene: 10. The rearrangement uses TRBV4-3 and TRBJ2-1; 8 bases fit TRBD2. The receptor was derived from an elderly man in good health. Material for sequencing was blood. CDR3 sequence (DNA): TGCGCCAGCAGCCAAGATCGAAGCGGGGGAACCGACTCCTACAATGAGCAGTTCTTC. Translating it yields CASSQDRSGGTDSYNEQFF.